This paragraph reports one T cell receptor (beta chain). Its antigen remains unidentified. These data come from a study of T cells after yellow fever vaccination. This CDR3 contains 12 residues. Germline V CDR1 and CDR2: SGHDT, YYEEEE. The ends were cut back, 0 bases at V and 7 bases at J, with 7 bases in the middle. Findings and limits, study-wide: The presence of abundant clonotypes contaminating from the bulk population was possible in FACS-sorted repertoires.

TCRdb re-called the 5' RACE reads through MiXCR, storing one row per CDR3 protein. The sample comprises approximately 330,000 distinct CDR3 sequences, about 4% of which are singletons, and 20% to 25% rests with the top ten. J is TRBJ1-2 and V is TRBV5-6; D possibly corresponds to TRBD1 (5 bases). The sequencing used PBMCs, collected 5 days after the yellow fever booster vaccination. The TCR sequence derives from a man aged 18 to 30 who received the YFV17D yellow fever vaccine. The CDR3 sequence is CASSLGQLGYTF. The CDR3 bases are TGTGCCAGCAGCTTGGGACAGCTTGGCTACACCTTC.